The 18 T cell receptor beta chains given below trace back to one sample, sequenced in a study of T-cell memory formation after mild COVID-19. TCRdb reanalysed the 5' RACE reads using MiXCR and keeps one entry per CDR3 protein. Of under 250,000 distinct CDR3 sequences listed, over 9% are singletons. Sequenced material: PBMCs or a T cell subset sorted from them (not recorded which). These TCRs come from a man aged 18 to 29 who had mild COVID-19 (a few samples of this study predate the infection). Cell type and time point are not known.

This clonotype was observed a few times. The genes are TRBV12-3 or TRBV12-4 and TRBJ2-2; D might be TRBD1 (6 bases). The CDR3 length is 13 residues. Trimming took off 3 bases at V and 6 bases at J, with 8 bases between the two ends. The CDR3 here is CASSLGASGELFF. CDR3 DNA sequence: TGTGCCAGCAGTTTGGGGGCCTCCGGGGAGCTGTTTTTT.

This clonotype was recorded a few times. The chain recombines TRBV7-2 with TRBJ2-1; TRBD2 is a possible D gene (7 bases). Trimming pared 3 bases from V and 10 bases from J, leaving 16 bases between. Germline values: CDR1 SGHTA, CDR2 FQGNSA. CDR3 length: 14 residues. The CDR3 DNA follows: TGTGCCAGCAGCTTCCGAGGGGGGGCCGGCGAGCAGTTCTTC. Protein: CASSFRGGAGEQFF.

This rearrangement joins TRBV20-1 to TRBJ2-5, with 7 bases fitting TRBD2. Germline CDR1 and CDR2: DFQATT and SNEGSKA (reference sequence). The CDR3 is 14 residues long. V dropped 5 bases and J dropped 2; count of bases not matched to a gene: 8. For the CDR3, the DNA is TGCAGTGCTGGCACTCCGGGACTACAAGAGACCCAGTACTTC. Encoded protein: CSAGTPGLQETQYF.

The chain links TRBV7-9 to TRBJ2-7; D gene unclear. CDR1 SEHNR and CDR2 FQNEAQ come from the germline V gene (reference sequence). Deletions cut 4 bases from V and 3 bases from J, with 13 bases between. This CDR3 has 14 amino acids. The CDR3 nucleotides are TGTGCCAGCAGCTCCTCGACAAGCTACTACGAGCAGTACTTC. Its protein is CASSSSTSYYEQYF.

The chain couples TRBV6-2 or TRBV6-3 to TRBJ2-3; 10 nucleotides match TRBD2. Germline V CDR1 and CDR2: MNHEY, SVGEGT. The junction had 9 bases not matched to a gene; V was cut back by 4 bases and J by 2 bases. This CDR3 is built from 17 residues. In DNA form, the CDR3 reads TGTGCCAGCAGTTCCTTAGCGGGAGGCTCCCTCACAGATACGCAGTATTTT. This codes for CASSSLAGGSLTDTQYF.

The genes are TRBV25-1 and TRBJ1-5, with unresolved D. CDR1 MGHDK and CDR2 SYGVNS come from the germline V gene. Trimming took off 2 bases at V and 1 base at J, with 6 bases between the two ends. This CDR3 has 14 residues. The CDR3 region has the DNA TGTGCCAGCAGTGAACGACAAAGCAATCAGCCCCAGCATTTT. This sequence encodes CASSERQSNQPQHF.

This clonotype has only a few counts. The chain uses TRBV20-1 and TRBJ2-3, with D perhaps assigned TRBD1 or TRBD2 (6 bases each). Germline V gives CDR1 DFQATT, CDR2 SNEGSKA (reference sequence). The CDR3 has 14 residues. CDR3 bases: TGCAGCCTGATAACGGGGGCAAACACAGATACGCAGTATTTT. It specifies CSLITGANTDTQYF.

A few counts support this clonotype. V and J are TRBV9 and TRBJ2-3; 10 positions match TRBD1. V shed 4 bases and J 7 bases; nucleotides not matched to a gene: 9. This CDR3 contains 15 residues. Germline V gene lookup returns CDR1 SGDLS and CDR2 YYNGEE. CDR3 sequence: CASSPRDRGGYTQYF. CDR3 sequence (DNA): TGTGCCAGCAGCCCGCGGGACAGGGGTGGGTATACGCAGTATTTT.

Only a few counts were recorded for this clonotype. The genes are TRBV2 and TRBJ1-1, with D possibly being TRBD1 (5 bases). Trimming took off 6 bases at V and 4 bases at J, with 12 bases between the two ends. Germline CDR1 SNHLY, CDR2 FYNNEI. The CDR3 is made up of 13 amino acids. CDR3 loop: CASRDDSFTEAFF. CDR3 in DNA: TGTGCCAGCAGGGATGACAGTTTCACTGAAGCTTTCTTT.

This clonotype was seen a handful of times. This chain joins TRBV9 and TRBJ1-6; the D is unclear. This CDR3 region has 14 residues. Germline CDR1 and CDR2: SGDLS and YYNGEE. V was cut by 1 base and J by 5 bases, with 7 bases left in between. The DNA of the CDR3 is TGTGCCAGCAGCGTAAATGGGGATAATTCACCCCTCCACTTT. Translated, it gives CASSVNGDNSPLHF.

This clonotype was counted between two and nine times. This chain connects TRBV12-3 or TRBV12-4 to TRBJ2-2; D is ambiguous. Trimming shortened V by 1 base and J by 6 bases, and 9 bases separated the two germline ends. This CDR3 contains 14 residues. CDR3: CASSLVGRAGELFF. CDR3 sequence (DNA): TGTGCCAGCAGTTTAGTGGGTCGTGCCGGGGAGCTGTTTTTT.

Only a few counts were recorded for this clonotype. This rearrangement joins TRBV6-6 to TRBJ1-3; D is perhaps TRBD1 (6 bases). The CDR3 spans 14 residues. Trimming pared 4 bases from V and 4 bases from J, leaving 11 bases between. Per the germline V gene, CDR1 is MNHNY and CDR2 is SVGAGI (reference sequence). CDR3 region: CASSSQGAGNTIYF. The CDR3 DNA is TGTGCCAGCAGTTCACAGGGTGCCGGAAACACCATATATTTT.

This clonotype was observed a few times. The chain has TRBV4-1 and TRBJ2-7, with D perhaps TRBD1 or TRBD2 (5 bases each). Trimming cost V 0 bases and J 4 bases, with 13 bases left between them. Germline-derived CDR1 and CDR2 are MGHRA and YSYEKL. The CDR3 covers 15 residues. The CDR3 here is CASSQDPGTTYEQYF. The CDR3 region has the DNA TGCGCCAGCAGCCAAGATCCAGGGACGACTTACGAGCAGTACTTC.

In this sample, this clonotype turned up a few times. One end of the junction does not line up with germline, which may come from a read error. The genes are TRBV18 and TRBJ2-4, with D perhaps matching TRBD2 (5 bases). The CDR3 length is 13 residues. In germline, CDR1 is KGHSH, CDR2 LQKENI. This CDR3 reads CASSLREVDIQYF. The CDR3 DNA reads TGTGCCAGTTCACTACGGGAAGTGGACATTCAGTACTTC. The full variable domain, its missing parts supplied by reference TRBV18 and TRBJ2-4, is NAGVMQNPRHLVRRRGQEARLRCSPMKGHSHVYWYRQLPEEGLKFMVYLQKENIIDESGMPKERFSAEFPKEGPSILRIQQVVRGDSAAYFCASSLREVDIQYFGAGTRLSVL.

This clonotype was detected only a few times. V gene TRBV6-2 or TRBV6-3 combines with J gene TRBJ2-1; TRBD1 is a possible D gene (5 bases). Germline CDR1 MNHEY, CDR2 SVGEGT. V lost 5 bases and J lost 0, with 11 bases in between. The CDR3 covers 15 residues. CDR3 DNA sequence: TGTGCCAGCAGTCCTGACAGTGCCTCCTACAATGAGCAGTTCTTC. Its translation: CASSPDSASYNEQFF.

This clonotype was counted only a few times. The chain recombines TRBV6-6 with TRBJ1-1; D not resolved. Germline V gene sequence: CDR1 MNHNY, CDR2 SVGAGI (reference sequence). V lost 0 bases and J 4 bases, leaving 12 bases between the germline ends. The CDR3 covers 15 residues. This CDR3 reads CASSYSPGEGTEAFF. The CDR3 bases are TGTGCCAGCAGTTACTCGCCGGGTGAGGGCACTGAAGCTTTCTTT.

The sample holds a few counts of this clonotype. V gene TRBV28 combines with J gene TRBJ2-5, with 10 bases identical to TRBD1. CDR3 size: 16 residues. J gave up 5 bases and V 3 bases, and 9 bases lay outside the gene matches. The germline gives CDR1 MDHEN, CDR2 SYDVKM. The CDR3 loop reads CASSLYPTGGGETQYF. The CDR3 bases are TGTGCCAGCAGTTTGTACCCGACAGGGGGCGGTGAGACCCAGTACTTC.

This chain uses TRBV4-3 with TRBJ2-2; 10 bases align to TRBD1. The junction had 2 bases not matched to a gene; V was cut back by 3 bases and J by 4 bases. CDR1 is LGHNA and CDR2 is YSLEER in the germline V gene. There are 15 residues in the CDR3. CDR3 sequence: CASSQRTGGTGELFF. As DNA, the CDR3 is TGCGCCAGCAGCCAGAGGACAGGGGGCACCGGGGAGCTGTTTTTT.